One sample yielded the 11 T cell receptor beta chains listed below, sequenced in a study of blood T cell repertoires in COVID-19. Clones were sequenced by immunoSEQ multiplex PCR, and TCRdb holds only the in-frame ones, with some missing. This table has 200,000 to 250,000 clones, roughly nine tenths appearing once. Source material: PBMCs or T cells enriched from blood (not recorded which). These receptors were taken from a woman aged 50 to 65 in a cohort exposed to, infected with or recovered from COVID-19 (not recorded which).

The gene calls are TRBV4-3 and TRBJ2-1, with TRBD2 matching 12 bases. The CDR3 length is 15 residues. V shed 2 bases and J 7 bases; nucleotides not matched to a gene: 3. Germline V CDR1 and CDR2: LGHNA, YSLEER. The CDR3 region is CASSQLAGGWNEQFF. The CDR3, as DNA: TGCGCCAGCAGCCAACTAGCGGGGGGGTGGAATGAGCAGTTCTTC.

The chain links TRBV11-2 to TRBJ2-1, with 9 positions matching TRBD2. The CDR3 has 16 residues. Trimming cost V 3 bases and J 5 bases; bases outside gene matches: 8. CDR1 SGHAT and CDR2 FQNNGV come from the germline V gene. CDR3 sequence (DNA): TGTGCCAGCAGCTTCGTCCGCGGGGGGGGGCACAATGAGCAGTTCTTC. It encodes CASSFVRGGGHNEQFF.

This CDR3 reads CASSQEGGGDPTGELFF. The CDR3 nucleotides are TGCGCCAGCAGCCAAGAGGGCGGGGGGGATCCGACCGGGGAGCTGTTTTTT. The V and J genes are TRBV4-3 and TRBJ2-2; 9 nucleotides agree with TRBD2. The CDR3 runs to 17 residues. V lost 0 bases to trimming and J lost 5 bases; unmatched junction nucleotides: 7. From germline, CDR1 is LGHNA and CDR2 YSLEER.

V and J are TRBV21-1 and TRBJ2-7; no check of the table's D call, TRBD1, against the DNA was made. TRBV21-1 is annotated as a pseudogene. CDR3 length equals 14 residues. CDR3 loop: CASSIPTPIYEQYF. The CDR3, as DNA: TGTGCCAGCAGCATTCCGACACCAATCTACGAGCAGTACTTC.

The V call is TRBV25-1, the J call TRBJ1-1; TRBD1 might be the D (5 bases). The germline CDR1 and CDR2 sequences are MGHDK and SYGVNS. V shed 10 bases and J shed 4 bases, with 10 bases lying between them. The CDR3 spans 11 residues. The CDR3 nucleotides read TGTGCCATCAGAAGGGGCACTGAAGCTTTCTTT. This encodes CAIRRGTEAFF.

The genes are TRBV4-1 and TRBJ2-1, with TRBD2 identical over 9 bases. CDR3 length equals 19 residues. Germline values: CDR1 MGHRA, CDR2 YSYEKL. V trimming: 4 bases; J trimming: 4 bases; junction bases outside the gene matches: 17. The CDR3 here is CASSRTSQTAGGAYNEQFF. The CDR3 nucleotides are TGCGCCAGCAGCCGCACCTCCCAAACGGCGGGGGGGGCTTACAATGAGCAGTTCTTC.

The chain recombines TRBV6-2 or TRBV6-3 with TRBJ1-6; 8 bases fit TRBD1. This CDR3 has 15 amino acids. CDR1 and CDR2 (germline): MNHEY, SVGEGT. Unmatched junction bases numbered 4, after V lost 2 bases and J lost 7 bases. The DNA for the CDR3 is TGTGCCAGCAGTTACGACAGGGGCCTCAATTCACCCCTCCACTTT. It specifies CASSYDRGLNSPLHF.

This sequence joins TRBV10-1 and TRBJ1-1; no clear D. CDR1 and CDR2 from the germline V gene are WNHNN and SYGVQD (reference sequence). The CDR3 covers 13 residues. Trimming pared 3 bases from V and 2 bases from J, leaving 7 bases between. In DNA form, the CDR3 reads TGCGCCAGCAGTGAACAGCCTAACACTGAAGCTTTCTTT. The encoded protein is CASSEQPNTEAFF.

The chain is built from TRBV10-1 and TRBJ2-1; D is unresolved. Trimming took 0 bases from V and 4 from J, leaving 10 bases between them. From germline, CDR1 is WNHNN and CDR2 SYGVQD (reference sequence). This CDR3 has 15 amino acids. CDR3 sequence: CASSESTNLYNEQFF. The CDR3 DNA is TGCGCCAGCAGTGAGTCTACGAACCTATACAATGAGCAGTTCTTC.

The chain links TRBV7-2 to TRBJ2-2; 7 positions agree with TRBD1. Germline V gene sequence: CDR1 SGHTA, CDR2 FQGNSA. The CDR3 extends over 15 amino acids. Trimming took 5 bases from V and 6 from J; bases not matched to a gene: 9. Here the CDR3 DNA reads TGTGCCAGCAGCGCCCAGACAGGGCTCCCCGGGGAGCTGTTTTTT. Amino acid sequence: CASSAQTGLPGELFF.

This rearrangement joins TRBV19 to TRBJ1-4, with 9 nucleotides matching TRBD1. Trimming took 5 bases from V and 8 from J; bases not matched to a gene: 6. This CDR3 spans 14 amino acids. Looked up from germline, CDR1 is LNHDA and CDR2 is SQIVND (reference sequence). The CDR3 here is CASSSDRGREKLFF. The CDR3 DNA is TGTGCCAGTAGTTCGGACAGGGGTCGAGAAAAACTGTTTTTT.